This T cell receptor (beta chain) originates from a study of blood T cells in healthy people across ages. Study-wide results and caveats: Older age coincided with a roughly linear decline in TCR beta diversity per million T cells.

Together with a sample-barcoded 5' primer, a J-beta primer mix was included in a second PCR lasting about 7 to 11 cycles. From each sample, at least 2.5 million paired-end reads containing CDR3 were obtained. One entry per CDR3 protein results from TCRdb running MiXCR on the 5' RACE reads. The top ten clones hold approximately 17% of a sample with 550,000 to 700,000 distinct CDR3 sequences, about 26% of them seen once. As to this clonotype: Its target is unknown.

The length of the CDR3 is 17 residues. In germline, CDR1 is SEHNR, CDR2 FQNEAQ (reference sequence). The study recruited healthy Caucasian donors from Russia who were aged roughly 6 to 95. This TCR came from a woman in her seventies in good health. Sequenced material: blood. The chain couples TRBV7-9 to TRBJ2-7; 8 bases align to TRBD2. The DNA matches TRBJ2-5 better at its end, which makes the J call doubtful. The CDR3 DNA reads as TGTGCCAGCAGCTTATCGTGGCGGGGGGCTCTAAAAGAGACCCAGTACTTC. It specifies CASSLSWRGALKETQYF.